This T cell receptor (beta chain) derives from a study of vaccination and CD4 T cells after COVID-19. Study context: Convalescent study patients returned SARS-CoV-2 positive nasal swab PCR results, with 8 or 9 mild cases and one severe. Six men and four women formed the convalescents, two being Hispanic.

A note on this clonotype: Its antigen is not known.

Looked up from germline, CDR1 is MNHEY and CDR2 is SVGEGT. CDR3 length: 16 residues. After removal of 5 bases from V and 0 bases from J, the junction contained 4 bases not matched to a gene. Treatment specified: approximately nine-day PBMC culture with coronavirus spike peptide pools or control peptides (ViraFEST assay). Alongside around 9.2 IU/ml IL-2 and 7.5 to 10 ug/ml peptide pools, PBMCs were cultured at about 2.2 million per well. The Oncomine TCR Beta short-read assay sequenced DNA from cultured CD4+ T cells. One entry per CDR3 protein results from TCRdb running MiXCR on the PCR reads. This sample carries 11,000 to 15,000 distinct CDR3 sequences, roughly a quarter of them seen once, and the ten largest clones take over 15%.

The sequencing used CD4+ T cells from blood, cultured in vitro, collected after SARS-CoV-2 vaccination. This clonotype was obtained from a human donor who had recovered from COVID-19. The chain recombines TRBV6-2 or TRBV6-3 with TRBJ2-1, with 10 bases matching TRBD2. The CDR3, as DNA: TGTGCCAGCAGTACGGGACTAGCGAGCTCCTACAATGAGCAGTTCTTC. Encoded protein: CASSTGLASSYNEQFF.